This T cell receptor beta chain was identified during a study of T cells in Graves' hyperthyroidism and ophthalmopathy. It was RNA transcripts that yielded the amplified TCR beta CDR3 regions. When the TCR CDR3 underwent first-round RT-PCR, the HTBI primer set was used. In TCRdb, the multiplex PCR reads were re-called with MiXCR into one record per CDR3 protein. This repertoire shows about 760,000 distinct CDR3 sequences, approximately 36% found once; its top ten account for roughly 30%. Study results and limitations: Through a model of 13 V-J features, ophthalmopathy was separated from stable hyperthyroidism.

Germline V gene data show CDR1 as SQVTM and CDR2 as ANQGSEA. The CDR3 spans 13 residues. Hyperthyroidism was newly diagnosed in patients aged 18 to 65 (duration under 2 months). Clinical symptoms, serum thyroxine, TRAb, thyroid ultrasound and orbital computed tomography informed diagnoses. PBMCs were collected from a 10 ml volume of fresh peripheral blood. Regarding this clonotype: The antigen is not known. One end of the junction varies from germline; a read error may be responsible.

The chain is built from TRBV29-1 and TRBJ2-5, with 7 bases fitting TRBD1. Specimen: blood. The receptor comes from a woman aged 40 to 50 with Graves' hyperthyroidism. The CDR3 loop reads CSGEQGTVETQYF. The CDR3 nucleotides are TGCAGCGGTGAACAGGGGACGGTGGAGACCCAGTACTTC. Full variable domain (rest looked up from reference TRBV29-1 and TRBJ2-5): SAVISQKPSRDICQRGTSLTIQCQVDSQVTMMFWYRQQPGQSLTLIATANQGSEATYESGFVIDKFPISRPNLTFSTLTVSNMSPEDSSIYLCSGEQGTVETQYFGPGTRLLVL.